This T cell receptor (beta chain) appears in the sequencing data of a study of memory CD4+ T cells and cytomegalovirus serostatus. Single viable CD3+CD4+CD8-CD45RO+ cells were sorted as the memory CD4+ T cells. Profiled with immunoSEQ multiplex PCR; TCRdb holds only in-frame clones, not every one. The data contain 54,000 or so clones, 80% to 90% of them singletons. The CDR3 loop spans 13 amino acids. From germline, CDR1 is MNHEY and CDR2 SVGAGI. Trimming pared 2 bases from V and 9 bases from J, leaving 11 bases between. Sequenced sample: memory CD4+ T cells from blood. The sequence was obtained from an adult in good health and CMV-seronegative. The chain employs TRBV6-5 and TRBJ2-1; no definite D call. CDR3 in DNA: TGTGCCAGCAGTTACCTGACTTGGGGTGAGCAGTTCTTC. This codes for CASSYLTWGEQFF.